This is a list of T cell receptor beta chains from one sample in a study of identical twins. One entry per CDR3 protein results from TCRdb running MiXCR on the 5' RACE reads. Of 410,000 or so distinct CDR3 sequences listed, approximately 18% were seen once; the top ten hold less than 15%. The specimen sequenced was naive T cells sorted from blood. These receptors were collected from a middle-aged man in good health. Both conserved end residues are part of each CDR3. Each record gives: D gene, V gene, J gene, clone size, CDR3 DNA, CDR3 protein. A D gene is named only where the DNA matches it firmly. The listing skips clone size in some rows; elsewhere it reads once, few, many or a size class.

.,TRBV3-1,TRBJ2-5,.,TGTGCCAGCAGCCAAGAGCCCCACGAAATGGAGACCCAGTACTTC,CASSQEPHEMETQYF
TRBD1,TRBV20-1,TRBJ1-2,many,TGCAGTGCCGATGTACAGGGGAGGGATGGCTACACCTTC,CSADVQGRDGYTF
.,TRBV20-1,TRBJ1-2,many,TGCAGTGCTAGAGGCGGGCACTATGGCTACACCTTC,CSARGGHYGYTF
TRBD1,TRBV6-1,TRBJ2-5,many,TGTGCCAGCAGGGACAGGGGGCAAGAGACCCAGTACTTC,CASRDRGQETQYF
TRBD1,TRBV20-1,TRBJ2-7,.,TGCAGTGCTCCCTACCGGGACAGACTTTACGAGCAGTACTTC,CSAPYRDRLYEQYF
.,TRBV7-2,TRBJ1-5,many,TGTGCCAGCAGCCGACAAGCGGGGGCCAATCAGCCCCAGCATTTT,CASSRQAGANQPQHF
.,TRBV9,TRBJ2-1,.,TGTGCCAGCAGCCCCCGAGGGGTCCCAACTTACAATGAGCAGTTCTTC,CASSPRGVPTYNEQFF
TRBD2,TRBV7-2,TRBJ2-3,few,TGTGCCAGCAGCTTAGAACTAGCGGTCACAGATACGCAGTATTTT,CASSLELAVTDTQYF
.,TRBV5-1,TRBJ1-2,few,TGCGCCAGCAGCCCCGAGGGCAGGACCTCTAACTATGGCTACACCTTC,CASSPEGRTSNYGYTF
TRBD2,TRBV5-1,TRBJ2-7,.,TGCGCCAGCAGCCTTGGACTAGCGGGAGTGTCTTTGTACGAGCAGTACTTC,CASSLGLAGVSLYEQYF
TRBD1,TRBV4-2,TRBJ2-5,few,TGTGCCAGCAGCCAAGGGGTCACCGGACAGGCCCAAGAGACCCAGTACTTC,CASSQGVTGQAQETQYF
.,TRBV20-1,TRBJ2-7,.,TGCAGTGCTAGAAACGGACAGTCAAACTCCTACGAGCAGTACTTC,CSARNGQSNSYEQYF
TRBD2,TRBV5-1,TRBJ2-3,few,TGCGCCAGCAGCGGATTAGCGGGGGGAACAGATACGCAGTATTTT,CASSGLAGGTDTQYF